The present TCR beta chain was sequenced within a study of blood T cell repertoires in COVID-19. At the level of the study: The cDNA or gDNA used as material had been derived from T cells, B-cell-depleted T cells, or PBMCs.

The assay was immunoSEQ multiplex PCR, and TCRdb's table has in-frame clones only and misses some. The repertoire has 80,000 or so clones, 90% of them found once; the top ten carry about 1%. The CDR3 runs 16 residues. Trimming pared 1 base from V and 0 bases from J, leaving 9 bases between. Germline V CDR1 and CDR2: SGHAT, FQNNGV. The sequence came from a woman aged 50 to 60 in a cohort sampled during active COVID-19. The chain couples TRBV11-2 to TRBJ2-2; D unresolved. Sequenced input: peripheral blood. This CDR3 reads CASSLVPQANTGELFF. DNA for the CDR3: TGTGCCAGCAGCTTAGTCCCCCAGGCGAACACCGGGGAGCTGTTTTTT.